Listed here are 16 T cell receptor beta chains from one sample, sequenced in a study of human T cells and chemical hapten exposure. One entry per CDR3 protein results from TCRdb running MiXCR on the RACE reads. The repertoire holds about 70,000 distinct CDR3 sequences, with roughly 6.1% as singletons. Time point indicated: healthy volunteer bleed at 6 weeks. Total RNA was isolated from unfractionated whole blood. Sequencing was done on a sample of whole blood. These receptors were taken from a female donor in good health. Some clones in this sample may be carry-over from other donors' samples.

In this sample, this clonotype turned up many times. The V gene is TRBV9, the J gene TRBJ1-5; a weak D match, TRBD1 (5 bases). Trimming cost V 4 bases and J 8 bases, with 16 bases left between them. The germline gives CDR1 SGDLS, CDR2 YYNGEE. The CDR3 has 14 residues. CDR3 bases: TGTGCCAGCAGCCCTGGGATAGGGGAAGAGCCCCAGCATTTT. Encoded protein: CASSPGIGEEPQHF.

This clonotype has only a few counts. The gene calls are TRBV6-6 and TRBJ1-4, with D unresolved. The CDR3 spans 14 residues. Germline V gene lookup returns CDR1 MNHNY and CDR2 SVGAGI (reference sequence). V was trimmed by 7 bases and J by 3 bases, leaving 12 bases between them. The CDR3 nucleotides are TGTGCCAGCAAGATGGAAATATCTAATGAAAAACTGTTTTTT. It encodes CASKMEISNEKLFF.

This clonotype was picked up many times. The rearrangement uses TRBV14 and TRBJ2-3; the D is unclear. CDR1 is SGHDN, CDR2 FVKESK, per germline. The CDR3 consists of 13 residues. Trimming took off 0 bases at V and 3 bases at J, with 4 bases between the two ends. The CDR3 sequence is CASSQDRTDTQYF. CDR3 nucleotides: TGTGCCAGCAGCCAAGATCGTACAGATACGCAGTATTTT.

The table lists this clonotype with many counts. This chain links TRBV7-2 with TRBJ2-5, with 10 bases matching TRBD2. The CDR3 runs to 17 residues. V lost 0 bases to trimming and J lost 5 bases; unmatched junction nucleotides: 9. Germline V gene lookup returns CDR1 SGHTA and CDR2 FQGNSA. CDR3 DNA: TGTGCCAGCAGCTTAGCGGCAGCGGGAGGGCCGGGGGAGACCCAGTACTTC. The encoded protein is CASSLAAAGGPGETQYF. The entire variable domain, with the rest obtained from reference TRBV7-2 and TRBJ2-5, is as follows: GAGVSQSPSNKVTEKGKDVELRCDPISGHTALYWYRQSLGQGLEFLIYFQGNSAPDKSGLPSDRFSAERTGGSVSTLTIQRTQQEDSAVYLCASSLAAAGGPGETQYFGPGTRLLVL.

As concerns this clonotype: This could be a read error, since a much larger clone is one nucleotide away. The chain joins TRBV12-3 or TRBV12-4 to TRBJ1-1; a possible D gene is TRBD1 (6 bases). Trimming left V 3 bases short and J 9 bases short, with 17 bases between. The CDR3 contains 14 residues. The CDR3 sequence is CASSFWGLGTKAFF. The CDR3 DNA is TGTGCCAGCAGTTTTTGGGGGCTAGGAACTAAAGCTTTCTTT.

This clonotype was seen a handful of times. This rearrangement joins TRBV6-5 to TRBJ1-5; 8 bases are a match to TRBD1. Unmatched junction bases numbered 6, after V lost 8 bases and J lost 0 bases. Germline CDR1 reads MNHEY; CDR2 reads SVGAGI. This CDR3 contains 15 residues. The CDR3 DNA sequence: TGTGCCAGCGCTACAGGGGGTTATAGCAATCAGCCCCAGCATTTT. This codes for CASATGGYSNQPQHF.

This clonotype was seen more than once but under ten times. The chain employs TRBV20-1 and TRBJ2-3; TRBD2 matches 12 bases. Unmatched junction bases numbered 19, after V lost 0 bases and J lost 6 bases. CDR1 and CDR2 (germline): DFQATT, SNEGSKA (reference sequence). The CDR3 sequence is 20 residues long. CDR3 loop: CSARDRYKGLAGPWMDTQYF. The CDR3 DNA sequence: TGCAGTGCTAGAGACCGCTACAAGGGACTAGCGGGTCCCTGGATGGATACGCAGTATTTT.

This clonotype was detected a few times. The gene calls are TRBV24-1 and TRBJ1-1; a weak D match, TRBD1 (6 bases). Trimming pared 3 bases from V and 1 base from J, leaving 11 bases between. The CDR3 runs to 15 residues. Germline V lookup: CDR1 KGHDR, CDR2 SFDVKD. The CDR3 loop is CATSDAGATNTEAFF. CDR3 in DNA: TGTGCCACCAGTGATGCAGGGGCTACGAACACTGAAGCTTTCTTT.

This clonotype came up once. A much larger clone sits a single nucleotide away, making a read error possible. This chain connects TRBV12-3 or TRBV12-4 to TRBJ2-5; a weak D match, TRBD1 (6 bases). V was shortened by 5 bases and J by 5 bases, with 18 bases between the two germline ends. This CDR3 is 15 amino acids long. The CDR3 coding sequence is TGTGCCAGCAGTCAGGCCAGTACAGGGATGGAGACCCAGTACTTC. It codes for CASSQASTGMETQYF.

In its sample, this clonotype was seen many times. This chain uses TRBV11-1 with TRBJ1-2; D perhaps matches TRBD1 (6 bases). Trimming took 5 bases from V and 0 from J, leaving 10 bases between them. Germline V lookup: CDR1 SGHAT, CDR2 FQDESV (reference sequence). The length of the CDR3 is 14 residues. The CDR3 is CASSRDTTNYGYTF. CDR3 sequence (DNA): TGTGCCAGCAGCCGGGACACAACTAACTATGGCTACACCTTC.

This clonotype was detected a few times. This chain connects TRBV20-1 to TRBJ2-3, with a weak D call TRBD2 (6 bases). The V end lost 1 base, the J end lost 3 bases, and 8 bases lay between the germline ends. Looked up from germline, CDR1 is DFQATT and CDR2 is SNEGSKA (reference sequence). The CDR3 has 13 amino acids. CDR3 in DNA: TGCAGTGCTAGAGCGGGAGCAACAGATACGCAGTATTTT. Its protein product is CSARAGATDTQYF.

This clonotype was observed at least ten times. The V gene is TRBV6-1, the J gene TRBJ2-7; 7 bases match TRBD1. Germline-derived CDR1 and CDR2 are MNHNS and SASEGT. Trimming removed 4 bases from V and 7 bases from J; junction bases left unmatched: 7. The CDR3 runs 13 residues. CDR3 coding DNA: TGTGCCAGCAGTGCGCAACCGACAGGGGAGCAGTACTTC. Translating it yields CASSAQPTGEQYF.

This clonotype was seen a few times. The CDR3 DNA reads TGCGCCAGCTCCGGGACTACGAACACCGGGGAGCTGTTTTTT. Translation: CASSGTTNTGELFF. The chain combines TRBV5-1 with TRBJ2-2; 7 positions agree with TRBD2. The CDR3 extends over 14 amino acids. V was clipped by 7 bases and J by 0 bases; unmatched bases: 3. CDR1 SGHRS and CDR2 YFSETQ come from the germline V gene.

There are a few counts of this clonotype. J is TRBJ1-1 and V is TRBV14; tentative D call: TRBD1 (5 bases). This CDR3 is 14 amino acids long. Per the germline V gene, CDR1 is SGHDN and CDR2 is FVKESK. The V end lost 4 bases, the J end lost 11 bases, and 20 bases lay between the germline ends. CDR3 sequence (DNA): TGTGCCAGCAGCCGAACAGGAATTGTCGAGTGGGCTTTCTTT. Amino acid sequence: CASSRTGIVEWAFF.

This clonotype showed up just a few times. The chain joins TRBV6-6 to TRBJ2-4; D unresolved. Trimming took 2 bases from V and 8 from J, leaving 13 bases between them. The germline gives CDR1 MNHNY, CDR2 SVGAGI (reference sequence). The CDR3 runs to 14 residues. CDR3 sequence: CASSYKALFDIQYF. The CDR3 DNA reads TGTGCCAGCAGTTACAAAGCCCTTTTTGACATTCAGTACTTC.

V usage is TRBV6-5 and J usage is TRBJ1-1; no firm D call. CDR1 and CDR2 (germline): MNHEY, SVGAGI. The CDR3 contains 14 residues. Trimming removed 4 bases at V and 4 bases at J, with 13 bases between. The CDR3 bases are TGTGCCAGCAGTTCCCGTCTCGTTGGCACTGAAGCTTTCTTT. Its translation: CASSSRLVGTEAFF.